This T cell receptor beta chain was retrieved from a study of blood T cell repertoires in COVID-19 (dated by TCRdb to 2020 to 2021). Describing the broader study: Samples covering the acute and convalescent phases of COVID-19 were provided by collaborators in the United States, Italy and Spain. Deeply sampled blood TCRbeta repertoires from subjects exposed to, actively infected with, or recovered from COVID-19 were included in the dataset. The material from the prospective study consisted of cDNA or gDNA derived from T cells, B-cell-depleted T cells, or PBMCs. The sample metadata nearly always contained a de-identified subject ID, COVID-19 status, age in years and sex. A freely available public database, intended as a resource for researchers studying the immune response to SARS-CoV-2, is where the repertoires were released. The samples were drawn from the first 160 participants of the ongoing ImmuneRACE study and from 950 to 1,500 subjects provided by 6 global collaborators. Where HLA class I and class II types were available, the types were taken from metadata supplied by the sample provider, not from assay-based typing.

The immunoSEQ Assay, a bias-controlled multiplex PCR, was used to amplify TCRbeta CDR3 regions from genomic DNA. Per the authors' processing: The number of nucleated cells in each sample was estimated from the amplification of reference gene primers within the assay. To quantify the absolute abundance of each unique TCRbeta CDR3 rearrangement, sequence reads were collapsed and filtered. For each sample, productive Simpson clonality was calculated as the square root of Simpson's diversity index over productive rearrangements. TCRdb limited this immuneACCESS table to in-frame rearrangements with V and J called. A share of clones is missing; checked studies link under half to unresolved V genes, and the rest is unexplained. For V, J and clone size, that table is used; D and trimming come from the DNA. This sample comprises roughly 380,000 clones, more than 75% of them detected only once. The ten largest clones capture under 1.2% of the sample.

Collaborating institutions collected whole blood in K2EDTA tubes following their own protocols. For TCRbeta analysis, collaborator samples were shipped as frozen whole blood, as isolated PBMCs, or as DNA extracted from either sample type. The paper as a whole reports these results and caveats: The quantity of clinical and demographic metadata differed by source and by participant and was supplied without curation.

To note about this clone: Its antigen remains unidentified. One base away there is no much larger clone; base qualities are not given.

The receptor was isolated from a human donor with acute or convalescent COVID-19. The donor label of this sample is uncertain. The source material was peripheral blood.

The base sequence is TGTGCCTGGAGTAAACAGGGGGTAGCGAACACTGAAGCTTTCTTT. Translated, it gives CAWSKQGVANTEAFF. Rearrangement joined TRBV30 to TRBJ1-1; 8 junctional bases match TRBD1. Relative to germline, V is missing 2 bases and J is missing 1 base, with 6 bases of the junction outside any gene match. CDR1 and CDR2 are drawn from the germline V gene (reference sequence): GTSNPN, SVGIG. The CDR3 numbers 15 residues from cysteine through phenylalanine. Just CDR3 DNA is preserved here, 45 bases in frame from base 1.